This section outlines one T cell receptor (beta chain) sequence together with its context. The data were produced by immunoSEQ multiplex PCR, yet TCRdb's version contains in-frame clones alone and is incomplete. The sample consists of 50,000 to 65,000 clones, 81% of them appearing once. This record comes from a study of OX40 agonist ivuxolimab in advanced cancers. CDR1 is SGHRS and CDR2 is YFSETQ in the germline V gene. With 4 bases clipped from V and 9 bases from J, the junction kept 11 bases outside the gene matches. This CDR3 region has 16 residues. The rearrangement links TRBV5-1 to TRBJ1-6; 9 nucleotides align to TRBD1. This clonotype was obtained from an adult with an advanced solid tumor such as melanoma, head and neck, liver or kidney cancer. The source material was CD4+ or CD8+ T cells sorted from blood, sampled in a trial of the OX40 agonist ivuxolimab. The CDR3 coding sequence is TGCGCCAGCAGCCCAACGGGACAGGGATTGGCTTCACCCCTCCACTTT. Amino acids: CASSPTGQGLASPLHF.